Below, 5 T cell receptor beta chains from the same sample are listed, as sequenced in a study of blood T cell repertoires in COVID-19. TCRdb's table, derived via immunoSEQ multiplex PCR, lists solely in-frame clones and lacks some. The sample lists tens of thousands of clones, roughly 91% seen once, with under 2.5% in the top ten. Sequencing used peripheral blood. The receptors shown here come from a woman aged 45-59 years in a cohort sampled during active COVID-19.

The gene calls are TRBV5-4 and TRBJ1-1; a weak D match, TRBD1 (6 bases). Germline V CDR1 and CDR2: SGHNT, YYREEE (reference sequence). V dropped 3 bases and J dropped 2 bases, with 8 bases sitting between them. CDR3 length: 13 amino acids. CDR3 DNA sequence: TGTGCCAGCAGCTACAGGGCCAACACTGAAGCTTTCTTT. It codes for CASSYRANTEAFF.

The chain combines TRBV29-1 with TRBJ1-5; no definite D call. Trimming stripped 3 bases from V and 4 bases from J, with 10 bases between. Germline CDR1 SQVTM, CDR2 ANQGSEA. This CDR3 region has 13 residues. CDR3 amino acids: CSVETTPNQPQHF. CDR3 in DNA: TGCAGCGTTGAGACGACACCTAATCAGCCCCAGCATTTT.

The rearrangement uses TRBV15 and TRBJ1-5; TRBD1 matches at 7 bases. The CDR3 runs to 18 residues. V was clipped by 1 base and J by 3 bases; unmatched bases: 12. Germline-derived CDR1 and CDR2 are LNHNV and YYDKDF (reference sequence). The CDR3 reads CATSRVPRTGGTNQPQHF. The CDR3, as DNA: TGTGCCACCAGCAGAGTCCCCCGGACAGGAGGTACCAATCAGCCCCAGCATTTT.

The genes are TRBV12-1 and TRBJ2-3; TRBD2, the D gene given by the table, was not confirmed from the DNA. TRBV12-1 is listed as a pseudogene. This CDR3 contains 15 residues. CDR3 protein: CASTLRGVPTDTQYF. Written as DNA, the CDR3 is TGTGCCAGCACCCTTCGGGGGGTCCCCACAGATACGCAGTATTTT.

This chain connects TRBV2 to TRBJ2-7; TRBD2 matches 9 bases. The CDR3 sequence is 15 residues long. Germline V gene lookup returns CDR1 SNHLY and CDR2 FYNNEI. V lost 6 bases to trimming and J lost 3 bases; unmatched junction nucleotides: 9. CDR3 sequence (DNA): TGTGCCAGCAGGGCTCGCGCTAGCGGGGTCTACGAGCAGTACTTC. Amino acid sequence: CASRARASGVYEQYF.